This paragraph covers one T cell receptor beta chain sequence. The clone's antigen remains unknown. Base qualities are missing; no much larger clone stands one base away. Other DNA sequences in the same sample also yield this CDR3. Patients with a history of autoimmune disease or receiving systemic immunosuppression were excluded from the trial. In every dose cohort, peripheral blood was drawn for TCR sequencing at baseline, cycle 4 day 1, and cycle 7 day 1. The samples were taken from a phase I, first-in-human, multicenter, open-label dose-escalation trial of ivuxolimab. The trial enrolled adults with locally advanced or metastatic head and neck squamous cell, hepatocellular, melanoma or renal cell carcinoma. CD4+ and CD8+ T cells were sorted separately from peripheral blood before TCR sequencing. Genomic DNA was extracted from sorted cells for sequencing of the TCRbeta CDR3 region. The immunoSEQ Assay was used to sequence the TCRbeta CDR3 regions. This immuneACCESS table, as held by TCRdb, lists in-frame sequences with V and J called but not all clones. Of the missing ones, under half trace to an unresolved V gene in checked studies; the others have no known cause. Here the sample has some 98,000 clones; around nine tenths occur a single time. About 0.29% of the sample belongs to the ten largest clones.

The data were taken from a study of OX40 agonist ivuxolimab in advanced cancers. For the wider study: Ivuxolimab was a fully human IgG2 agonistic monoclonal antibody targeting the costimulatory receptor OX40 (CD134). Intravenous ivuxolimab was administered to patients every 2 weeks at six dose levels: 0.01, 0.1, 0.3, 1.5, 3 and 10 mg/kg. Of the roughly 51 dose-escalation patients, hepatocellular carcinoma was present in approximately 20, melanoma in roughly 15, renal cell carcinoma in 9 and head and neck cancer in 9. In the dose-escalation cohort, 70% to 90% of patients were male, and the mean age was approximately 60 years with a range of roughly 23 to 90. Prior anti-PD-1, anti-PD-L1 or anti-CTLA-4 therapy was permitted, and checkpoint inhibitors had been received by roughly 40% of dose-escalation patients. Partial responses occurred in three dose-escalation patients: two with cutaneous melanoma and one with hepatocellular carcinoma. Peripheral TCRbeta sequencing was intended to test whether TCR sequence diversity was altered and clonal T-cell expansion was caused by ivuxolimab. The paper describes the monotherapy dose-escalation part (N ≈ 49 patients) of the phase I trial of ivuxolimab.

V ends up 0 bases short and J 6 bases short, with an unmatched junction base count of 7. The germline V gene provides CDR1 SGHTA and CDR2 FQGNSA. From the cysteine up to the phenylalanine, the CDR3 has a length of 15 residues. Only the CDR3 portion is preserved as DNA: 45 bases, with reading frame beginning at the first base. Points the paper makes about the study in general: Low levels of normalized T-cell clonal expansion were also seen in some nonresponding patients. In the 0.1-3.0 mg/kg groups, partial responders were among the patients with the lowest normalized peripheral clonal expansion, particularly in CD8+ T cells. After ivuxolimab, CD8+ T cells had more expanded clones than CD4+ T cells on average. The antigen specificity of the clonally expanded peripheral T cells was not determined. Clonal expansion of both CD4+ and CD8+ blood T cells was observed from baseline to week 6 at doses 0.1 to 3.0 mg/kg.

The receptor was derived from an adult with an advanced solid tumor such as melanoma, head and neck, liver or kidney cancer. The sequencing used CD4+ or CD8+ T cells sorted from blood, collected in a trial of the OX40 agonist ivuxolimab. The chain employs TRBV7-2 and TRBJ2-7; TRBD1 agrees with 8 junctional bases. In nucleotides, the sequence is TGTGCCAGCAGCTTAGCCGGTCAGGGGGCAAGCGAGCAGTACTTC. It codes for CASSLAGQGASEQYF.